The TCR beta chain under discussion was sequenced for a study of blood T cell repertoires in COVID-19. This CDR3 is 15 amino acids long. Germline V gene sequence: CDR1 SGHDT, CDR2 YYEEEE. V shed 0 bases and J 5 bases; nucleotides not matched to a gene: 5. Original processing methods: Amplified reference gene primers provided the basis for estimating nucleated cell counts. The data were produced by immunoSEQ multiplex PCR, yet TCRdb's version contains in-frame clones alone and is incomplete. For V, J and clone size, that table is used; D and trimming come from the DNA. This sample yields around 160,000 clones, of which roughly 84% are seen a single time; less than 6% belongs to the top ten.

The genes are TRBV5-6 and TRBJ1-2, with TRBD1 matching over 9 bases. Sequencing was performed on PBMCs or T cells enriched from blood (not recorded which). The clonotype was recovered from a woman in her fifties or sixties who had been exposed to COVID-19. In DNA form, the CDR3 reads TGTGCCAGCAGCTTGGGGGACAGGGAAGGTTATGGCTACACCTTC. Protein sequence: CASSLGDREGYGYTF.